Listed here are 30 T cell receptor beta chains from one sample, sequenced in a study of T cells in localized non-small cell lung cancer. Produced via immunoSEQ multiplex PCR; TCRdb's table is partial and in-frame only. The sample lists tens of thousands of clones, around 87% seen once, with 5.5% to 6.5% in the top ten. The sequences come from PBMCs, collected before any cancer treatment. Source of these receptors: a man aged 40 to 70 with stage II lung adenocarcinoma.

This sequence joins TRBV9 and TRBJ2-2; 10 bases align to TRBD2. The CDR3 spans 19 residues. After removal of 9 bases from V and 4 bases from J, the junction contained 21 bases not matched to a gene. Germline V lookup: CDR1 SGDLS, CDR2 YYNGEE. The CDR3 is CAKKGGASGSALTTGELFF. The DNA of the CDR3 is TGTGCCAAAAAGGGAGGGGCTAGCGGGAGCGCTCTAACCACCGGGGAGCTGTTTTTT. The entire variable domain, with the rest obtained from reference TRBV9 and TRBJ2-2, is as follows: DSGVTQTPKHLITATGQRVTLRCSPRSGDLSVYWYQQSLDQGLQFLIQYYNGEERAKGNILERFSAQQFPDLHSELNLSSLELGDSALYFCAKKGGASGSALTTGELFFGEGSRLTVL.

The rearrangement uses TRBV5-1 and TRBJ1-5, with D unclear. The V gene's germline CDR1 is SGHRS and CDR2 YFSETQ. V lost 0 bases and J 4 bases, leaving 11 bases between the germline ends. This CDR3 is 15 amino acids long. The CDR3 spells CASSLEGLPNQPQHF. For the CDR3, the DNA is TGCGCCAGCAGCTTGGAGGGCTTACCGAATCAGCCCCAGCATTTT.

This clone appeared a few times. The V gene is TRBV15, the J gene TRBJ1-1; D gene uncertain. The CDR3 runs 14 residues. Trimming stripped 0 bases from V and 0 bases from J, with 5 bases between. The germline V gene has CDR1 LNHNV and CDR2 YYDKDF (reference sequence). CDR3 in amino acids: CATSRDLMNTEAFF. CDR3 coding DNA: TGTGCCACCAGCAGAGATCTGATGAACACTGAAGCTTTCTTT. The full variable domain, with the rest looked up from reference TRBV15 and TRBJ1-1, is DAMVIQNPRYQVTQFGKPVTLSCSQTLNHNVMYWYQQKSSQAPKLLFHYYDKDFNNEADTPDNFQSRRPNTSFCFLDIRSPGLGDTAMYLCATSRDLMNTEAFFGQGTRLTVV.

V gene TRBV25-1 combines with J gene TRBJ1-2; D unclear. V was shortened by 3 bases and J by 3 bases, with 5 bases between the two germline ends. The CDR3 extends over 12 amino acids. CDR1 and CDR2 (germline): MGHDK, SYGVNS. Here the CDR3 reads CASSEGYYGYTF. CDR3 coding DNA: TGTGCCAGCAGTGAGGGATACTATGGCTACACCTTC.

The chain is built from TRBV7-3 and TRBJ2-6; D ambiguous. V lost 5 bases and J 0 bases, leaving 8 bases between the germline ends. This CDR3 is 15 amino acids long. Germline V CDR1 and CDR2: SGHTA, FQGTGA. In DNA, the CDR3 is TGTGCCAGCAGCCCGGATCCCTCTGGGGCCAACGTCCTGACTTTC. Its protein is CASSPDPSGANVLTF.

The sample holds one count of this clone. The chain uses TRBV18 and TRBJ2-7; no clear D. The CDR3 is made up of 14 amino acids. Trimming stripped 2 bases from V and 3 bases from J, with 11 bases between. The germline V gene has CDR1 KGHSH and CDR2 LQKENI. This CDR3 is CASSPGVQDYEQYF. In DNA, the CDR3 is TGTGCCAGCTCACCAGGGGTCCAGGACTACGAGCAGTACTTC.

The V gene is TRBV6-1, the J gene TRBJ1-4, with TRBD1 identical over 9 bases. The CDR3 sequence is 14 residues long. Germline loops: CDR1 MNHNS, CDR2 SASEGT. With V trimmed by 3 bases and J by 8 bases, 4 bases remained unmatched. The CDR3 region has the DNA TGTGCCAGCAGTGATGACAGGGGGAGCGAAAAACTGTTTTTT. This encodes CASSDDRGSEKLFF.

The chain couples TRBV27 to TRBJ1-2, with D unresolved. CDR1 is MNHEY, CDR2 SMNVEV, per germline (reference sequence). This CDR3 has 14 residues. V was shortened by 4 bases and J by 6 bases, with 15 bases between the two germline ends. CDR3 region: CASSSPSEGNGYTF. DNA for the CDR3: TGTGCCAGCAGTTCCCCCTCAGAGGGAAATGGCTACACCTTC.

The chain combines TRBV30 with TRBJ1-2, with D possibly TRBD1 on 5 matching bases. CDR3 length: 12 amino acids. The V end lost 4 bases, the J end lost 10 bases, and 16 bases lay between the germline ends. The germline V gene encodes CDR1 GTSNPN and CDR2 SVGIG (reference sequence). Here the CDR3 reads CAWTLGGGDYTF. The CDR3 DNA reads TGTGCCTGGACCCTGGGGGGGGGAGACTACACCTTC.

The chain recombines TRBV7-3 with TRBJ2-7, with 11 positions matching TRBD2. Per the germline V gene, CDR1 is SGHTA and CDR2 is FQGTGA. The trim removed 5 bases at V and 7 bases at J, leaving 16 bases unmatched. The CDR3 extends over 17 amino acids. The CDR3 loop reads CASSPYAASGGLGEQYF. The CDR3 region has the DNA TGTGCCAGCAGCCCCTACGCGGCTAGCGGGGGGCTGGGGGAGCAGTACTTC.

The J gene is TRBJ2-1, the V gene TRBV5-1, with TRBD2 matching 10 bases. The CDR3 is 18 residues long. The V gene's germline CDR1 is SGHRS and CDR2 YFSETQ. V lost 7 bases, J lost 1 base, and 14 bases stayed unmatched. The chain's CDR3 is CASSQGLAGAGSYNEQFF. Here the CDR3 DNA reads TGCGCCAGCTCACAAGGGCTAGCGGGAGCAGGTTCCTACAATGAGCAGTTCTTC.

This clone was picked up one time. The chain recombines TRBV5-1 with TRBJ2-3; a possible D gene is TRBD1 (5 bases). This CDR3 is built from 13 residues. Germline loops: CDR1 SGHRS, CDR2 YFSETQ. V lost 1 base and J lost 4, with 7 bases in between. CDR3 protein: CASSLSRADTQYF. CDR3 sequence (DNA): TGCGCCAGCAGCTTGTCCAGGGCAGATACGCAGTATTTT.

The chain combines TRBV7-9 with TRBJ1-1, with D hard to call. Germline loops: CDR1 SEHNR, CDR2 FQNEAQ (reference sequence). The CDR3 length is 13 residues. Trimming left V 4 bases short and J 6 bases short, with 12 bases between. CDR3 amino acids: CASSSPPHAEAFF. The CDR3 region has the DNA TGTGCCAGCAGCTCACCCCCCCACGCTGAAGCTTTCTTT.

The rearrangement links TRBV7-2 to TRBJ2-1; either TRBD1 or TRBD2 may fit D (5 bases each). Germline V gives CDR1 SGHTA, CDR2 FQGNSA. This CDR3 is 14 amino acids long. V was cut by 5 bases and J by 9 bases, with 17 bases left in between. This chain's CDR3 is CASSETRGLGEQFF. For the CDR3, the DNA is TGTGCCAGCAGCGAAACTAGGGGCCTGGGTGAGCAGTTCTTC.

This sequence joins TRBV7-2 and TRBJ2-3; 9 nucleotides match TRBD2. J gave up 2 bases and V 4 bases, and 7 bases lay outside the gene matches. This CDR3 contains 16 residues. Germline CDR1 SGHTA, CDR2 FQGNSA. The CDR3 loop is CASSSGGGGVTDTQYF. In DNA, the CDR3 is TGTGCCAGCAGCTCCGGCGGCGGGGGGGTCACAGATACGCAGTATTTT. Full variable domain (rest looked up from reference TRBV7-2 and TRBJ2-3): GAGVSQSPSNKVTEKGKDVELRCDPISGHTALYWYRQSLGQGLEFLIYFQGNSAPDKSGLPSDRFSAERTGGSVSTLTIQRTQQEDSAVYLCASSSGGGGVTDTQYFGPGTRLTVL.

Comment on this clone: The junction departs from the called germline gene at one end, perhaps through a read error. The CDR3 DNA reads as TGTGCTAGCAGCCGAAGTACACAGGGAGGCGAGCAGTACTTC. It is translated as CASSRSTQGGEQYF. This rearrangement joins TRBV7-7 to TRBJ2-7; D tentatively fits TRBD1 or TRBD2 (6 bases each). The CDR3 length is 14 residues. Germline CDR1 reads SSHAT; CDR2 reads FNYEAQ (reference sequence).

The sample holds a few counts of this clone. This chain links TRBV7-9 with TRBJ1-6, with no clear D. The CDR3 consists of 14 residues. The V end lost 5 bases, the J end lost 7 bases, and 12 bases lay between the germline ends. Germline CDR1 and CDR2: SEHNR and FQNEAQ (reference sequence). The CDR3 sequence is CASSLFRMNSPLHF. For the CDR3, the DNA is TGTGCCAGCAGCCTTTTTAGAATGAATTCACCCCTCCACTTT.

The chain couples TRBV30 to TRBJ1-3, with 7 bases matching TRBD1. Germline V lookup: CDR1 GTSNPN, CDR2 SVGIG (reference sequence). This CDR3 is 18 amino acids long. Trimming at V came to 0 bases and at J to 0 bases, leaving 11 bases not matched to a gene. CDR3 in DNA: TGTGCCTGGAGTGTACTTGGCAGGGGGTTTCTCTCTGGAAACACCATATATTTT. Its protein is CAWSVLGRGFLSGNTIYF.

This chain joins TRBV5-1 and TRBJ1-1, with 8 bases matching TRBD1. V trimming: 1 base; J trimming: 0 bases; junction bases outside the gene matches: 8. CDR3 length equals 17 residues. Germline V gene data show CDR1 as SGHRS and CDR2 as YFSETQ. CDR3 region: CASSLIGTGTMNTEAFF. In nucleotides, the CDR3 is TGCGCCAGCAGCTTGATTGGGACAGGTACGATGAACACTGAAGCTTTCTTT.

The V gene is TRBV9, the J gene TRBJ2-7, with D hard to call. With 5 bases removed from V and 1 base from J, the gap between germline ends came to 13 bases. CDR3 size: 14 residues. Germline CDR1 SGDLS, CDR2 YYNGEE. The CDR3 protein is CASSPSDGSYEQYF. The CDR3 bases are TGTGCCAGCAGTCCCAGTGACGGATCCTACGAGCAGTACTTC.

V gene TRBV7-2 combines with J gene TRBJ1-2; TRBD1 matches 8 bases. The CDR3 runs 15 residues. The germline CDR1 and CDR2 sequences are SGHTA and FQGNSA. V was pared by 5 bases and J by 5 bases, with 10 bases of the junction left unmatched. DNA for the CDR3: TGTGCCAGCAGCCCGAATCAAGGGACAGGTTATGGCTACACCTTC. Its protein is CASSPNQGTGYGYTF.

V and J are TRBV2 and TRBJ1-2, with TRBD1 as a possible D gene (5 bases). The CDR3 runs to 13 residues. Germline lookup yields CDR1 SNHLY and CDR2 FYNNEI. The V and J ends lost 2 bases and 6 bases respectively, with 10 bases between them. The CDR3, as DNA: TGTGCCAGCAGTGAACAGGGTTCGAATGGCTACACCTTC. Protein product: CASSEQGSNGYTF.

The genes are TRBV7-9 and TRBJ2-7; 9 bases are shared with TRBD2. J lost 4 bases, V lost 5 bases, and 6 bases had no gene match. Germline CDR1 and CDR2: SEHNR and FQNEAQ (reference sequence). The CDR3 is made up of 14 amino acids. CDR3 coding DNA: TGTGCCAGCAGCCTGGGACTAGCAGATTACGAGCAGTACTTC. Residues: CASSLGLADYEQYF.

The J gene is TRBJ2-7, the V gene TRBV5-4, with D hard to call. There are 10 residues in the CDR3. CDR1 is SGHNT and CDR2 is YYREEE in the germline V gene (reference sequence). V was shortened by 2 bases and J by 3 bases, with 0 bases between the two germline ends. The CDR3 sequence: CASSFYEQYF. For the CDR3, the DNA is TGTGCCAGCAGCTTCTACGAGCAGTACTTC.

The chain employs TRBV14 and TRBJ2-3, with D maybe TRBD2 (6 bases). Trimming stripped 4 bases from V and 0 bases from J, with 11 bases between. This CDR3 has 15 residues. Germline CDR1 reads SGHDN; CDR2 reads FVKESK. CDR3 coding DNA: TGTGCCAGCAGCCGTGGGGAGGCTAGCACAGATACGCAGTATTTT. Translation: CASSRGEASTDTQYF.

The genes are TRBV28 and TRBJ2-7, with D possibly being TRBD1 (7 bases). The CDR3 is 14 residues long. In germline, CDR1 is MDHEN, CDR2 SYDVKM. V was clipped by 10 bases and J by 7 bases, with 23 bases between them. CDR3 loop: CATSLRDSGREQYF. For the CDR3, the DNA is TGTGCCACTAGTCTTCGGGACAGCGGGCGTGAGCAGTACTTC.

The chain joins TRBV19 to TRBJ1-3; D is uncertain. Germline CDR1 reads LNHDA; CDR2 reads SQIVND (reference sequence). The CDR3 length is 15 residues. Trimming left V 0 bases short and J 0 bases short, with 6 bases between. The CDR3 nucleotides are TGTGCCAGTAGTATAGACACCATCTCTGGAAACACCATATATTTT. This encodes CASSIDTISGNTIYF.

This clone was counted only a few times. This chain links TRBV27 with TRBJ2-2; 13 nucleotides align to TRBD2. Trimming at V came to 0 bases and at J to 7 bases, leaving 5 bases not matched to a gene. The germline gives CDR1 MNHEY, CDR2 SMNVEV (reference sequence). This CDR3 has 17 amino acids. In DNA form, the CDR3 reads TGTGCCAGCAGTTTATCACTAGCGGGGGGGCCCCACGGGGAGCTGTTTTTT. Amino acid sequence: CASSLSLAGGPHGELFF.

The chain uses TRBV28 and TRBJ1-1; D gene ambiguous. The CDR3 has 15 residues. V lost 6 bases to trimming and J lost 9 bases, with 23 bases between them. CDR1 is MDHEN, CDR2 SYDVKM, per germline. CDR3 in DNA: TGTGCCAGCAGCTCTATGACTATCCCGATAGGAAAAGCTTTCTTT. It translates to CASSSMTIPIGKAFF.

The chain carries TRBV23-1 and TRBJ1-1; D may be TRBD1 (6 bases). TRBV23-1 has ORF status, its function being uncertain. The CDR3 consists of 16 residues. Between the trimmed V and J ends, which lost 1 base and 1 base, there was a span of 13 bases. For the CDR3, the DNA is TGCGCCAGCAGTCAATGGGGGGCGTGGGAGAACACTGAAGCTTTCTTT. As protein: CASSQWGAWENTEAFF.